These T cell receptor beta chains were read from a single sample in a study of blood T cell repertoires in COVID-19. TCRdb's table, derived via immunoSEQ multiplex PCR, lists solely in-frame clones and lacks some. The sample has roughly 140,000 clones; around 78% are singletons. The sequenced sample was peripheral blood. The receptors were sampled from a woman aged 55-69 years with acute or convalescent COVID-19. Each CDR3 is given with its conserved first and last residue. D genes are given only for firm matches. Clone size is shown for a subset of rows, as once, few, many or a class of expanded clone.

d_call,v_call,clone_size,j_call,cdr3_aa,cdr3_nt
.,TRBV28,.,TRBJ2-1,CACRGSYNEQFF,TGTGCCTGTAGGGGCTCCTACAATGAGCAGTTCTTC
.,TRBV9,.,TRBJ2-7,CASSPQSEIRGAYEQYF,TGTGCCAGCAGCCCCCAGAGCGAAATAAGAGGAGCCTACGAGCAGTACTTC
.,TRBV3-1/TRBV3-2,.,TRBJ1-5,CASSQDRGIRAQPQHF,TGTGCCAGCAGCCAAGATAGGGGGATTCGGGCTCAGCCCCAGCATTTT
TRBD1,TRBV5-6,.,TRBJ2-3,CASSVQGASTNTQYF,TGTGCCAGCAGCGTACAGGGGGCGTCCACTAATACGCAGTATTTT
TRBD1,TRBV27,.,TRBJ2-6,CASSLRVTGVSSGANVLTF,TGTGCCAGCAGTTTAAGGGTGACAGGGGTTTCCTCTGGGGCCAACGTCCTGACTTTC
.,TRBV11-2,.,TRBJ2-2,CASSLQGSPGELFF,TGTGCCAGCAGCTTACAGGGGTCCCCCGGGGAGCTGTTTTTT
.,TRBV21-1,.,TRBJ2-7,CASSKEAGKTYEQYF,TGTGCCAGCAGCAAAGAAGCAGGCAAAACCTACGAGCAGTACTTC
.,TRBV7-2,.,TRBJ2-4,CASSLSGLDIQYF,TGTGCCAGCAGCTTATCAGGGTTGGACATTCAGTACTTC
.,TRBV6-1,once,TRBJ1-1,CASSEILRGTEAFF,TGTGCCAGCAGTGAAATTTTAAGGGGCACTGAAGCTTTCTTT
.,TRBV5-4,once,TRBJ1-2,CASSSLGRGYGYTF,TGTGCCAGCAGCTCCCTGGGCAGAGGGTATGGCTACACCTTC
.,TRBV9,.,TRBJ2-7,CASSALGLQHEQYF,TGTGCCAGCAGCGCCTTGGGGCTCCAACACGAGCAGTACTTC
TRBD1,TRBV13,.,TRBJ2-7,CASSPEGGGRDEQYF,TGTGCCAGCAGCCCGGAAGGGGGCGGCAGGGACGAGCAGTACTTC
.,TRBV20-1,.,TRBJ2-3,CSARWTDTQYF,TGCAGTGCCCGGTGGACAGATACGCAGTATTTT
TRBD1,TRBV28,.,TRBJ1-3,CASSFHGQGRNTIYF,TGTGCCAGCAGTTTCCACGGACAGGGACGAAACACCATATATTTT
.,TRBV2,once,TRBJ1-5,CASSGSGNQPQHF,TGTGCCAGCAGCGGTAGCGGAAATCAGCCCCAGCATTTT
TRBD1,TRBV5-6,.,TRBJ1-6,CASSLGGQGVSPLHF,TGTGCCAGCAGCTTGGGCGGACAGGGTGTGTCACCCCTCCACTTT
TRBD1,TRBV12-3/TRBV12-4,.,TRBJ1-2,CASSKGQTITF,TGTGCCAGCAGCAAGGGACAGACAATCACCTTC
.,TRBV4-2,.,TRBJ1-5,CASSQVGDQPQHF,TGTGCCAGCAGCCAAGTCGGGGATCAGCCCCAGCATTTT
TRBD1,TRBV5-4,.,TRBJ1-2,CASSLRTGLPGYTF,TGTGCCAGCAGCCTGAGGACAGGGCTGCCTGGCTACACCTTC
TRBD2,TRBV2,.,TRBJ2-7,CATETSGLLYEQYF,TGTGCCACAGAAACTAGCGGGCTCCTCTACGAGCAGTACTTC
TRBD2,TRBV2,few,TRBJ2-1,CASSQGLAGNQNEQFF,TGTGCCAGCAGTCAAGGACTAGCGGGAAACCAAAATGAGCAGTTCTTC
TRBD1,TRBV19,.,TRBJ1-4,CASNRGQGWTNEKLFF,TGTGCCAGTAATCGGGGACAGGGGTGGACTAATGAAAAACTGTTTTTT
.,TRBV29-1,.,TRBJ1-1,CSVVQGGTEAFF,TGCAGCGTAGTACAGGGTGGCACTGAAGCTTTCTTT
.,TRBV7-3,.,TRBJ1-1,CASSLTEQGTEAFF,TGTGCCAGCAGCTTAACCGAACAGGGCACTGAAGCTTTCTTT
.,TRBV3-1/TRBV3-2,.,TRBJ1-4,CASSQDPMGGTRNEKLFF,TGTGCCAGCAGCCAAGACCCCATGGGGGGGACCCGTAATGAAAAACTGTTTTTT
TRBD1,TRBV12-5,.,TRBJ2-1,CASGLGDRVLYNEQFF,TGTGCTAGTGGTTTGGGGGACAGGGTACTCTACAATGAGCAGTTCTTC
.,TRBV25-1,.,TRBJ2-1,CASRSDRPNSYNEQFF,TGTGCCAGCAGGTCCGACAGGCCAAATTCCTACAATGAGCAGTTCTTC
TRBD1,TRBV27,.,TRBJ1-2,CASSHGTGAYGYTF,TGTGCCAGCTCCCACGGGACAGGGGCCTATGGCTACACCTTC
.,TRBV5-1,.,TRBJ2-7,CASSSREDEQYF,TGCGCCAGCAGCTCCCGTGAGGACGAGCAGTACTTC
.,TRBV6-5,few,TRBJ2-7,CASSYSKTGALRGQYF,TGTGCCAGCAGTTACTCGAAGACAGGCGCCCTACGAGGGCAGTACTTC
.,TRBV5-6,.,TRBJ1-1,CASSLVHPSGETFF,TGTGCCAGCAGCTTGGTACACCCCAGCGGTGAAACTTTCTTT
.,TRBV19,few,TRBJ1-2,CASSMQQGWGGYTF,TGTGCCAGTAGTATGCAACAGGGATGGGGGGGCTACACCTTC
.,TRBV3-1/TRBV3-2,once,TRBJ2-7,CASSDQGSPYEQYF,TGTGCCAGCAGCGATCAGGGATCCCCCTACGAGCAGTACTTC
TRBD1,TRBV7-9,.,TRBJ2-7,CASSRQGWYEQYF,TGTGCCAGCAGCCGACAGGGTTGGTACGAGCAGTACTTC
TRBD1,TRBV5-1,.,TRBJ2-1,CASSRGQSTYNEQFF,TGCGCCAGCAGCCGGGGACAGTCGACTTACAATGAGCAGTTCTTC
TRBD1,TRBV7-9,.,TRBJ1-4,CASSLRGQGANEKLFF,TGTGCCAGCAGCTTAAGGGGACAGGGGGCTAATGAAAAACTGTTTTTT
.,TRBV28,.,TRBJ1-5,CASSPRGPGFMLGNQPQHF,TGTGCCAGCAGTCCCCGCGGGCCGGGTTTTATGTTAGGCAATCAGCCCCAGCATTTT
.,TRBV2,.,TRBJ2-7,CASSADWARLGVFYEQYF,TGTGCCAGCAGCGCCGATTGGGCACGTTTGGGAGTATTCTACGAGCAGTACTTC
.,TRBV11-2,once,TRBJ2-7,CASSLSVTYEQYF,TGTGCCAGCAGCTTATCAGTCACCTACGAGCAGTACTTC
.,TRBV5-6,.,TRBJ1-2,CASSLEFFRYGGYTF,TGTGCCAGCAGCTTGGAGTTCTTCCGGTATGGTGGCTACACCTTC
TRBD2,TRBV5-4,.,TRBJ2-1,CASTESGRNNEQFF,TGTGCCAGCACAGAGAGCGGGAGAAACAATGAGCAGTTCTTC
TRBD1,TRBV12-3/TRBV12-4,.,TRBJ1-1,CASSYDRDTEAFF,TGTGCCAGCAGCTACGACAGGGACACTGAAGCTTTCTTT
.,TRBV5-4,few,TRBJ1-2,CASSLKAVVNYGYTF,TGTGCCAGCAGCTTGAAGGCGGTAGTTAACTATGGCTACACCTTC
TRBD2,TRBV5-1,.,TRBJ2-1,CASSPGLAGEGQFF,TGCGCCAGCAGCCCCGGACTAGCGGGAGAAGGGCAGTTCTTC
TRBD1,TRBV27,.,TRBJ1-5,CASSPGTGLPYEYQPQHF,TGTGCCAGCAGTCCAGGGACAGGTTTACCCTACGAATATCAGCCCCAGCATTTT
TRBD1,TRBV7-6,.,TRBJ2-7,CASSRIGQGAGEQYF,TGTGCCAGCAGCCGGATAGGACAGGGGGCGGGGGAGCAGTACTTC
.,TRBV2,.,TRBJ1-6,CASRRFGVSLHF,TGTGCCAGCAGGAGGTTCGGGGTTTCCCTCCACTTT
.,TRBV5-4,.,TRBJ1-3,CASSHSGRPGNTIYF,TGTGCCAGCAGCCACAGTGGAAGACCTGGAAACACCATATATTTT
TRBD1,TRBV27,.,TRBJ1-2,CASSLGGQGSPWSDYTF,TGTGCCAGCAGTTTGGGGGGACAGGGGTCCCCATGGAGTGACTACACCTTC
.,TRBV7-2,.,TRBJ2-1,CASSLARNPYNEQFF,TGTGCCAGCAGCTTAGCCAGGAACCCCTACAATGAGCAGTTCTTC